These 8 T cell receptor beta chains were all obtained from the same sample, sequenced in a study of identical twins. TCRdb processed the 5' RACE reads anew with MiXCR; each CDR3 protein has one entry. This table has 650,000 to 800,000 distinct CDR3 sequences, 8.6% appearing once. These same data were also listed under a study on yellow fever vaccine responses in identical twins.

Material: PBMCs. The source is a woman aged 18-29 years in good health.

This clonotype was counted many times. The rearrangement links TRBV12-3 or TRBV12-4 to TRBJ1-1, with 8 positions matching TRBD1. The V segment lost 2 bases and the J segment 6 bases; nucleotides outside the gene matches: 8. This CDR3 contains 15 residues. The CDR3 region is CASSLSGGTMAEAFF. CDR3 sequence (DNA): TGTGCCAGCAGTTTATCAGGGGGCACTATGGCTGAAGCTTTCTTT.

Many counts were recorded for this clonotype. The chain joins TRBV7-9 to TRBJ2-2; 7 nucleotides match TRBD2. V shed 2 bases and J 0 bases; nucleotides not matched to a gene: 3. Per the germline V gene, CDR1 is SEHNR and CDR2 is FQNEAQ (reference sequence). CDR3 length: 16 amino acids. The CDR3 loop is CASSLSTSANTGELFF. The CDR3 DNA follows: TGTGCCAGCAGCTTATCTACTAGCGCGAACACCGGGGAGCTGTTTTTT.

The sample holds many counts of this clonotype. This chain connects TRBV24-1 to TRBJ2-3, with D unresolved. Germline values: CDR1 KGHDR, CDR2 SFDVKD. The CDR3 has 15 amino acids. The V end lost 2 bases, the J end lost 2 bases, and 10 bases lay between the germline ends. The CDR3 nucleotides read TGTGCCACCAGTGATTCCACACTGATCACAGATACGCAGTATTTT. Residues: CATSDSTLITDTQYF.

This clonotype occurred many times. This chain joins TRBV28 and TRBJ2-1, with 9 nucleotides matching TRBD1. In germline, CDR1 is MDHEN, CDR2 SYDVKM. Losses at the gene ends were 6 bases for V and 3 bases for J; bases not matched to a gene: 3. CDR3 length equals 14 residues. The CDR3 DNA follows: TGTGCCAGCAGCTCGGACAGGGGCTACAATGAGCAGTTCTTC. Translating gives CASSSDRGYNEQFF.

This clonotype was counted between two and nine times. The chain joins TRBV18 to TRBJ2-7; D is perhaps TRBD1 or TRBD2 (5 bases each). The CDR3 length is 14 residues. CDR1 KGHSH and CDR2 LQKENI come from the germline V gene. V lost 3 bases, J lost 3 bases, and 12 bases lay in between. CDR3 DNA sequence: TGTGCCAGCTCACCGAGGGACGTTAACTACGAGCAGTACTTC. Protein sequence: CASSPRDVNYEQYF.

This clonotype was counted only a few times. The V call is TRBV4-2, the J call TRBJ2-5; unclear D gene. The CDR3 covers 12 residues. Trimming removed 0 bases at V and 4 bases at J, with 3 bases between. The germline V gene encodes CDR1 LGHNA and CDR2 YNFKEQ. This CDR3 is CASSQDVETQYF. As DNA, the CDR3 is TGTGCCAGCAGCCAAGATGTAGAGACCCAGTACTTC.

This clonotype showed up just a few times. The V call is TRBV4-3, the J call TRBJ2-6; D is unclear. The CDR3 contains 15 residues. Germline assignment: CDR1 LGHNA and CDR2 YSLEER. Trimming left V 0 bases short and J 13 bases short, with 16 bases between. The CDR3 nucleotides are TGCGCCAGCAGCCAAGATCGGACGGCCGCCCGGGTCCTGACTTTC. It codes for CASSQDRTAARVLTF.

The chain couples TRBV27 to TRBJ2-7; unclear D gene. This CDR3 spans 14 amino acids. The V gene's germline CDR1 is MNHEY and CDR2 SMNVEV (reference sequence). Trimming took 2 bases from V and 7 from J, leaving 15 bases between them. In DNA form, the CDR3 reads TGTGCCAGCAGTTTAAACCCCATCGGAACAGAGCAGTACTTC. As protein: CASSLNPIGTEQYF.